One sample yielded the 27 T cell receptor beta chains listed below, sequenced in a study of T cell responses to AZD1222 COVID-19 vaccine. The method was immunoSEQ multiplex PCR; TCRdb's version includes in-frame clones alone and lacks a portion of them. The table records about 86,000 clones, about 90% of them present only once. Sequenced here: peripheral blood, sampled 28 days after the second AZD1222 dose. All receptors derive from an adult who received the AZD1222 COVID-19 vaccine.

The J gene is TRBJ2-2, the V gene TRBV4-1; 7 bases align to TRBD1. The V segment lost 1 base and the J segment 4 bases; nucleotides outside the gene matches: 6. This CDR3 has 16 amino acids. From germline, CDR1 is MGHRA and CDR2 YSYEKL. This chain's CDR3 is CASSQVSAGGTGELFF. The CDR3 DNA sequence: TGCGCCAGCAGCCAAGTATCCGCAGGGGGCACCGGGGAGCTGTTTTTT.

The gene calls are TRBV5-5 and TRBJ2-5; no reliable D call. The CDR3 is 13 residues long. Germline V CDR1 and CDR2: SGHKS, YYEKEE (reference sequence). V was trimmed by 0 bases and J by 3 bases, leaving 6 bases between them. The CDR3 loop is CASSLEGKETQYF. CDR3 nucleotides: TGTGCCAGCAGCTTGGAAGGGAAAGAGACCCAGTACTTC.

V gene TRBV5-1 combines with J gene TRBJ2-2; D could derive from TRBD1 or TRBD2 (5 bases each). CDR3 length equals 17 residues. V was pared by 3 bases and J by 1 base, with 16 bases between. Germline V gives CDR1 SGHRS, CDR2 YFSETQ. CDR3 protein: CASSSTGSVKNTGELFF. CDR3 bases: TGCGCCAGCAGCTCAACAGGTAGCGTCAAGAACACCGGGGAGCTGTTTTTT.

This chain uses TRBV7-2 with TRBJ2-7; 7 bases fit TRBD1. CDR1 and CDR2 (germline): SGHTA, FQGNSA. Trimming removed 4 bases from V and 5 bases from J; junction bases left unmatched: 17. The CDR3 has 17 residues. The CDR3 reads CASSSLRAGTRGNEQYF. For the CDR3, the DNA is TGTGCCAGCAGCTCACTTAGGGCGGGTACCAGGGGGAACGAGCAGTACTTC.

V usage is TRBV5-1 and J usage is TRBJ2-1; 10 nucleotides match TRBD2. The CDR3 length is 16 residues. With V trimmed by 1 base and J by 7 bases, 8 bases remained unmatched. The germline V gene has CDR1 SGHRS and CDR2 YFSETQ. The CDR3 sequence: CASSLSRLAGFNEQFF. The CDR3 coding sequence is TGCGCCAGCAGCTTGTCTCGACTAGCGGGTTTTAATGAGCAGTTCTTC.

The chain carries TRBV19 and TRBJ1-5, with 7 bases that match TRBD1. Germline V gene data show CDR1 as LNHDA and CDR2 as SQIVND (reference sequence). The V gene end was trimmed by 3 bases and the J gene end by 4 bases; junction bases not matched to a gene: 12. The CDR3 consists of 17 residues. The CDR3 region is CASSILTGKSGNQPQHF. The CDR3 DNA reads TGTGCCAGTAGTATCTTGACAGGGAAGTCAGGGAATCAGCCCCAGCATTTT.

The chain links TRBV6-2 or TRBV6-3 to TRBJ2-7; the D gene is possibly TRBD2 (6 bases). Germline assignment: CDR1 MNHEY and CDR2 SVGEGT. The ends were cut back, 4 bases at V and 3 bases at J, with 10 bases in the middle. This CDR3 comprises 13 residues. CDR3: CASSSRDFYEQYF. The CDR3 DNA reads as TGTGCCAGCAGTTCCCGGGACTTCTACGAGCAGTACTTC.

CDR3 residues: CSVEGQGRETQYF. DNA of the CDR3: TGCAGCGTCGAGGGGCAGGGGAGAGAGACCCAGTACTTC. The chain joins TRBV29-1 to TRBJ2-5; D perhaps matches TRBD1 (6 bases). The CDR3 runs 13 residues. Per germline, CDR1 SQVTM and CDR2 ANQGSEA. The V and J ends lost 6 bases and 4 bases respectively, with 15 bases between them.

The CDR3 sequence is CASSLGGRGSNQPQHF. CDR3 sequence (DNA): TGTGCCAGCAGTTTAGGGGGCAGGGGCAGCAATCAGCCCCAGCATTTT. The gene calls are TRBV28 and TRBJ1-5, with D possibly being TRBD1 (6 bases). The V gene lost 2 bases and the J gene lost 1 base, with 12 bases spanning the gap. Germline V lookup: CDR1 MDHEN, CDR2 SYDVKM. The CDR3 spans 16 residues.

About this clone: Other nucleotide sequences from this sample produce the same CDR3. The V call is TRBV5-1, the J call TRBJ2-7; 7 bases match TRBD1. CDR1 is SGHRS and CDR2 is YFSETQ in the germline V gene. CDR3 length: 15 amino acids. V lost 0 bases and J lost 0; bases outside the gene matches: 3. CDR3 loop: CASSLAGGSSYEQYF. As DNA, the CDR3 is TGCGCCAGCAGCTTGGCAGGGGGAAGCTCCTACGAGCAGTACTTC. Filled out from reference TRBV5-1 and TRBJ2-7, the complete variable domain reads KAGVTQTPRYLIKTRGQQVTLSCSPISGHRSVSWYQQTPGQGLQFLFEYFSETQRNKGNFPGRFSGRQFSNSRSEMNVSTLELGDSALYLCASSLAGGSSYEQYFGPGTRLTVT.

In this sample, this clone turned up once. The CDR3 sequence: CSARVGYEQYF. The CDR3 DNA follows: TGCAGTGCTAGAGTGGGATACGAGCAGTACTTC. This chain links TRBV20-1 with TRBJ2-7; D unclear. CDR1 and CDR2 (germline): DFQATT, SNEGSKA (reference sequence). V lost 1 base and J lost 4, with 5 bases in between. The CDR3 is 11 residues long.

The chain recombines TRBV24-1 with TRBJ2-2; TRBD2 aligns across 8 bases. This CDR3 is built from 17 residues. Germline V gives CDR1 KGHDR, CDR2 SFDVKD. The V and J ends lost 1 base and 4 bases, in that order; junction bases with no gene match: 7. The chain's CDR3 is CATSDLKREIGTGELFF. For the CDR3, the DNA is TGTGCCACCAGTGATTTAAAGCGGGAGATCGGCACCGGGGAGCTGTTTTTT.

The chain combines TRBV6-2 or TRBV6-3 with TRBJ1-5; 11 positions agree with TRBD1. The length of the CDR3 is 19 residues. J gave up 4 bases and V 2 bases, and 13 bases lay outside the gene matches. Per the germline V gene, CDR1 is MNHEY and CDR2 is SVGEGT. Here the CDR3 reads CASSYEGQGGKWGNQPQHF. The CDR3 DNA sequence: TGTGCCAGCAGTTACGAGGGACAGGGGGGAAAATGGGGGAATCAGCCCCAGCATTTT.

The V call is TRBV7-9, the J call TRBJ1-4; maybe TRBD1 (6 bases). V lost 1 base to trimming and J lost 8 bases, with 11 bases between them. CDR1 and CDR2 from the germline V gene are SEHNR and FQNEAQ (reference sequence). The CDR3 runs 14 residues. The CDR3 DNA follows: TGTGCCAGCAGCTTAGGTGCGGGGGGCGAAAAACTGTTTTTT. This encodes CASSLGAGGEKLFF.

This clone showed up just once. CDR3 region: CASKVSLAGSNEQFF. The CDR3 DNA sequence: TGCGCCAGCAAGGTGAGCCTAGCGGGGTCCAATGAGCAGTTCTTC. The V call is TRBV4-1, the J call TRBJ2-1; 9 positions agree with TRBD2. Germline values: CDR1 MGHRA, CDR2 YSYEKL. The V and J ends lost 7 bases and 6 bases, in that order; junction bases with no gene match: 10. This CDR3 region has 15 residues.

The V call is TRBV7-2, the J call TRBJ1-3; tentatively, D is TRBD1 (5 bases). The CDR3 has 16 residues. From germline, CDR1 is SGHTA and CDR2 FQGNSA. V dropped 1 base and J dropped 2 bases, with 12 bases sitting between them. The CDR3 loop reads CASSLEGLVAGNTIYF. The CDR3 coding sequence is TGTGCCAGCAGCTTAGAGGGGTTAGTCGCTGGAAACACCATATATTTT.

The rearrangement links TRBV19 to TRBJ2-7; D not resolved. Trimming pared 3 bases from V and 3 bases from J, leaving 9 bases between. CDR3 size: 13 residues. Per the germline V gene, CDR1 is LNHDA and CDR2 is SQIVND (reference sequence). The CDR3 region is CASSIVASYEQYF. The CDR3 nucleotides read TGTGCCAGTAGTATTGTCGCTAGCTACGAGCAGTACTTC.

The chain links TRBV5-8 to TRBJ1-1; D uncertain. The CDR3 runs 12 residues. The V end was cut by 2 bases, the J end by 8 bases, with 10 bases between. In germline, CDR1 is SGHTS, CDR2 YDEGEE. The CDR3 sequence is CASSLQTLEAFF. The CDR3 region has the DNA TGTGCCAGCAGCTTACAAACACTCGAAGCTTTCTTT.

A few counts support this clone. V is TRBV5-1 and J is TRBJ2-2, with 12 nucleotides matching TRBD2. The germline V gene encodes CDR1 SGHRS and CDR2 YFSETQ. After removal of 8 bases from V and 5 bases from J, the junction contained 7 bases not matched to a gene. This CDR3 is built from 15 residues. Here the CDR3 reads CASRLAGDRTGELFF. The CDR3 nucleotides read TGCGCCAGTCGACTAGCGGGAGATAGGACCGGGGAGCTGTTTTTT.

This chain uses TRBV5-1 with TRBJ2-7; 8 nucleotides align to TRBD2. This CDR3 is 14 amino acids long. V was clipped by 5 bases and J by 3 bases; unmatched bases: 7. Germline CDR1 and CDR2: SGHRS and YFSETQ. The CDR3 region has the DNA TGCGCCAGCAGTTCTAGCGGGCGACACTACGAGCAGTACTTC. Its protein product is CASSSSGRHYEQYF.

V gene TRBV5-1 combines with J gene TRBJ2-1; TRBD2 might be the D (6 bases). In germline, CDR1 is SGHRS, CDR2 YFSETQ. Trimming left V 7 bases short and J 0 bases short, with 11 bases between. This CDR3 has 14 residues. CDR3 amino acids: CASGGGGSYNEQFF. Here the CDR3 DNA reads TGCGCCAGCGGGGGAGGCGGCTCCTACAATGAGCAGTTCTTC.

The CDR3 DNA sequence: TGTGCCAGCAGCTCCGGAGCGAAGAACACCGGGGAGCTGTTTTTT. Encoded protein: CASSSGAKNTGELFF. This chain uses TRBV7-7 with TRBJ2-2; D is uncertain. CDR3 length: 15 amino acids. The V end was cut by 4 bases, the J end by 1 base, with 10 bases between. The germline gives CDR1 SSHAT, CDR2 FNYEAQ (reference sequence).

This chain joins TRBV29-1 and TRBJ2-1; 8 bases match TRBD2. Per the germline V gene, CDR1 is SQVTM and CDR2 is ANQGSEA. V lost 1 base, J lost 1 base, and 3 bases stayed unmatched. The CDR3 runs to 15 residues. For the CDR3, the DNA is TGCAGCGTTGAAGGGACTAGCCGGTCCTACAATGAGCAGTTCTTC. Its translation: CSVEGTSRSYNEQFF.

This chain joins TRBV30 and TRBJ1-2, with no clear D. Trimming pared 0 bases from V and 14 bases from J, leaving 16 bases between. The CDR3 length is 12 residues. Germline V lookup: CDR1 GTSNPN, CDR2 SVGIG (reference sequence). The CDR3 nucleotides read TGTGCCTGGAGTGTAGGCTGGAGCTCTGGAACCTTC. Amino acid sequence: CAWSVGWSSGTF.

This clone showed up just a few times. J is TRBJ2-7 and V is TRBV27; a weak D match, TRBD2 (6 bases). CDR3 length: 17 residues. V was pared by 4 bases and J by 4 bases, with 23 bases between. CDR1 and CDR2 (germline): MNHEY, SMNVEV (reference sequence). The CDR3 DNA is TGTGCCAGCAGTTCCCAACGCGGGGCCCGTGCCCGTTACGAGCAGTACTTC. Encoded protein: CASSSQRGARARYEQYF.

This clone was seen just once. DNA for the CDR3: TGTGCCAGTAGTGATTACGGGGCGGGAGAACCGTGGGGCAATGAGCAGTTCTTC. Amino acid sequence: CASSDYGAGEPWGNEQFF. The rearrangement uses TRBV19 and TRBJ2-1; 7 bases align to TRBD2. In germline, CDR1 is LNHDA, CDR2 SQIVND (reference sequence). CDR3 size: 18 residues. Unmatched junction bases numbered 19, after V lost 5 bases and J lost 6 bases. The full variable domain, rest sourced from reference TRBV19 and TRBJ2-1, is DGGITQSPKYLFRKEGQNVTLSCEQNLNHDAMYWYRQDPGQGLRLIYYSQIVNDFQKGDIAEGYSVSREKKESFPLTVTSAQKNPTAFYLCASSDYGAGEPWGNEQFFGPGTRLTVL.

The chain couples TRBV6-6 to TRBJ2-1; D call uncertain. Trimming removed 6 bases from V and 10 bases from J, with 22 bases in between. This CDR3 has 15 amino acids. The germline gives CDR1 MNHNY, CDR2 SVGAGI (reference sequence). The CDR3 reads CASRPRIVPAYEQFF. In DNA, the CDR3 is TGTGCCAGCAGACCCAGGATAGTTCCAGCATACGAGCAGTTCTTC.